The rows below give T cell receptor beta chains drawn from one sample of a study of PD-1 blockade in classical Hodgkin lymphoma. The method was immunoSEQ multiplex PCR; TCRdb's version includes in-frame clones alone and lacks a portion of them. The sample has around 30,000 clones, more than 60% seen once. Sequencing was performed on peripheral blood mononuclear cells (PBMCs), taken before the second cycle of nivolumab. These receptors were obtained from a human donor with classical Hodgkin lymphoma. Each CDR3 is given with its conserved first and last residue. D genes are given only for firm matches. Not every row has a clone size; where given, it reads once, few, many or a size class.

TRBV5-8	TRBJ2-7	TRBD2	NA	TGTGCCAGCAGCTTTAGCGGGGGGGGCTACGAGCAGTACTTC	CASSFSGGGYEQYF
TRBV29-1	TRBJ1-1	NA	NA	TGCAGCGCCGCCGGCATTTTGAACACTGAAGCTTTCTTT	CSAAGILNTEAFF
TRBV7-9	TRBJ2-1	NA	few	TGTGCCAGCGGACCAGGTTACAATGAGCAGTTCTTC	CASGPGYNEQFF
TRBV10-2	TRBJ1-2	TRBD1	NA	TGCGCCAGCGGGACAGGGGTTCAGGGCTACACCTTC	CASGTGVQGYTF
TRBV7-6	TRBJ1-3	NA	NA	TGTGCCAGCAGCTCCGCCGGGACATCCTCTGGAAACACCATATATTTT	CASSSAGTSSGNTIYF
TRBV5-1	TRBJ1-2	NA	medium-sized	TGCGCCAGCAGGAATACCGGGGGCGACGACTATGGCTACACCTTC	CASRNTGGDDYGYTF
TRBV18	TRBJ1-6	NA	NA	TGTGCCAGCTCGCGCCGTGGGGGTGGAGACAATAATTCACCCCTCCACTTT	CASSRRGGGDNNSPLHF
TRBV28	TRBJ2-3	TRBD2	few	TGTGCCAGCAGTTTATCCTCGGGGGGGGCGGGAGATACGCAGTATTTT	CASSLSSGGAGDTQYF
TRBV7-8	TRBJ2-3	TRBD2	NA	TGTGCCAGCAGCTTAAGGCCAGTAGCGGGGCTTACTCCAGATACGCAGTATTTT	CASSLRPVAGLTPDTQYF
TRBV5-1	TRBJ2-2	NA	few	TGCGCCAGCAGCTTGCTCGAGGAGGGGTCCGGGGAGCTGTTTTTT	CASSLLEEGSGELFF
TRBV29-1	TRBJ1-1	NA	NA	TGCAGCGTGGAGCCCGGGACATCTGAAGCTTTCTTT	CSVEPGTSEAFF
TRBV2	TRBJ2-3	TRBD1	once	TGTGCCAGTACGACTTTCAGGGGGCTGACAGATACGCAGTATTTT	CASTTFRGLTDTQYF
TRBV15	TRBJ2-7	TRBD2	NA	TGTGCCACCAGCAGCTTTATGACTAGCGGGGCCTCCTACGAGCAGTACTTC	CATSSFMTSGASYEQYF
TRBV15	TRBJ2-5	NA	NA	TGTGCCACCAGCTCCGTCCCCGGGGGCCAAGAGACCCAGTACTTC	CATSSVPGGQETQYF
TRBV10-3	TRBJ2-3	TRBD2	NA	TGTGCCATCAGCCTAGCGGGGGGGCAGGATACGCAGTATTTT	CAISLAGGQDTQYF
TRBV28	TRBJ1-6	NA	few	TGTGCCAGCACCCCGGACAGAGTTAATTCACCCCTCCACTTT	CASTPDRVNSPLHF
TRBV18	TRBJ2-2	NA	NA	TGTGCCAGCTCACCACAGGGGGCGAACACCGGGGAGCTGTTTTTT	CASSPQGANTGELFF
TRBV5-1	TRBJ2-1	TRBD2	NA	TGCGCCAGCAGCTTCGGGACTAGCGGGGGGCTCAATGAGCAGTTCTTC	CASSFGTSGGLNEQFF
TRBV11-2	TRBJ2-1	TRBD2	few	TGTGCCAGCATCAGTAGCGGGGAAGGCGAGCAGTTCTTC	CASISSGEGEQFF
TRBV6-1	TRBJ2-5	TRBD1	once	TGTGCCAGCAGTGACCCGGACAGGGAAGAGACCCAGTACTTC	CASSDPDREETQYF
TRBV7-8	TRBJ1-2	NA	NA	TGTGCCAGCAGCCCAGGGGTGGATGGCTACACCTTC	CASSPGVDGYTF